The following is a TCR beta chain sequence with its context. Sequencing used immunoSEQ multiplex PCR; TCRdb keeps in-frame clones, though not all of them. The sample lists some 340,000 clones, just over 85% occurring once. Treatment of the sample: 15 to 20 received Ad26.COV2.S at low or high dose, single or two shots; roughly 5 received placebo; per-sample allocation not given. Material that was analyzed had been drawn on day 63 after the first vaccine or placebo injection. Trimming took 4 bases from V and 0 from J, leaving 10 bases between them. Germline lookup yields CDR1 MNHEY and CDR2 SMNVEV (reference sequence). The CDR3 is made up of 14 amino acids. The data belong to a study of Ad26.COV2.S vaccination and SARS-CoV-2 variants.

The sequenced sample was peripheral blood, obtained in a trial of Ad26.COV2.S vaccine versus placebo. The TCR comes from a person aged 18-65 years who received the Ad26.COV2.S COVID-19 vaccine or a placebo. The chain couples TRBV27 to TRBJ2-7; D is perhaps TRBD1 or TRBD2 (5 bases each). The CDR3 is CASSWGGPSYEQYF. CDR3 sequence (DNA): TGTGCCAGCAGTTGGGGCGGGCCCTCCTACGAGCAGTACTTC.